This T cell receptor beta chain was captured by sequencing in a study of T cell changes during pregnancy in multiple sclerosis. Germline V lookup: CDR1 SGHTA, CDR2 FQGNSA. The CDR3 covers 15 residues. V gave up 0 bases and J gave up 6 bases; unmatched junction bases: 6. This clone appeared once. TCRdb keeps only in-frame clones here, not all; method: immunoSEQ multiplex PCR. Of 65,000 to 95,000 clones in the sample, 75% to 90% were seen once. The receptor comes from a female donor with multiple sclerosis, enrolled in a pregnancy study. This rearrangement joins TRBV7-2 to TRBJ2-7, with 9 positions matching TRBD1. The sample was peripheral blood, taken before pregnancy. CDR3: CASSLAGQGRSEQYF. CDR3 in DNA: TGTGCCAGCAGCTTAGCCGGACAGGGGAGGAGCGAGCAGTACTTC. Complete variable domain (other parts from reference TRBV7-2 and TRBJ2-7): GAGVSQSPSNKVTEKGKDVELRCDPISGHTALYWYRQSLGQGLEFLIYFQGNSAPDKSGLPSDRFSAERTGGSVSTLTIQRTQQEDSAVYLCASSLAGQGRSEQYFGPGTRLTVT.